At least ten counts were recorded for the clone carrying this T cell receptor (beta chain). The data derive from a study of Graves' ophthalmopathy and Graves' hyperthyroidism. The V gene's germline CDR1 is DFQATT and CDR2 SNEGSKA (reference sequence). V was trimmed by 5 bases and J by 7 bases, leaving 17 bases between them. The CDR3 has 13 amino acids. TCR beta CDR3 regions were amplified from RNA transcripts. The first round was an RT-PCR with HTBI primers, and the second round was a multiplex PCR. TCRdb re-called the multiplex PCR reads through MiXCR, storing one row per CDR3 protein. The table lists some 410,000 distinct CDR3 sequences, roughly 21% of them singletons.

The chain has TRBV20-1 and TRBJ2-5; D gene unclear. Sequenced sample: peripheral blood. This TCR was recovered from a woman aged 18-29 years with stable Graves' hyperthyroidism. The CDR3 DNA reads TGCAGTGCTTACATCCAGGCGTCTTGGACCCAGTACTTC. Its protein is CSAYIQASWTQYF.